This entry concerns a single T cell receptor beta chain. Assay used: immunoSEQ multiplex PCR; TCRdb lists only in-frame clones, some missing. The data contain hundreds of thousands of clones, about 74% of them seen just once; the ten biggest clones take up around 12%. Trimming shortened V by 3 bases and J by 2 bases, and 8 bases separated the two germline ends. Per germline, CDR1 GTSNPN and CDR2 SVGIG (reference sequence). This CDR3 contains 12 residues. These data are taken from a study of shared clonotypes between healthy human individuals. The receptor comes from a woman aged 35 to 49 in good health. Some clones in this sample may be carry-over from other donors' samples. The chain uses TRBV30 and TRBJ2-7; no clear D gene. Sequenced input: PBMCs. The CDR3 DNA reads TGTGCCTGGAGGGACGGAGCCTACGAGCAGTACTTC. Residues: CAWRDGAYEQYF.